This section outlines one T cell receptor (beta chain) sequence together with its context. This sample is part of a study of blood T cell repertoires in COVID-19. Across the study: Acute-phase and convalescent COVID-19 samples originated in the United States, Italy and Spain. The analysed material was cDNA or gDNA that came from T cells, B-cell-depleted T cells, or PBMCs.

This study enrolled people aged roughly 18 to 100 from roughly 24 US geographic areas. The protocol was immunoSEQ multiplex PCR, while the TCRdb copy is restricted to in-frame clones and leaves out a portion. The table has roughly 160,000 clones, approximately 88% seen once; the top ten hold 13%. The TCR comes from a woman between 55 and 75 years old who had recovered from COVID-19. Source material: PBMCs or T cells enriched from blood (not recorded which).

CDR3 protein: CASSGGTLLLGRGDWDTQYF. CDR3 DNA sequence: TGTGCCAGCAGTGGCGGGACACTTCTACTAGGCCGGGGGGATTGGGATACGCAGTATTTT. This chain links TRBV6-2 or TRBV6-3 with TRBJ2-3, with a weak D call TRBD2 (7 bases). Germline lookup yields CDR1 MNHEY and CDR2 SVGEGT. This CDR3 spans 20 amino acids. The ends were cut back, 5 bases at V and 6 bases at J, with 33 bases in the middle.